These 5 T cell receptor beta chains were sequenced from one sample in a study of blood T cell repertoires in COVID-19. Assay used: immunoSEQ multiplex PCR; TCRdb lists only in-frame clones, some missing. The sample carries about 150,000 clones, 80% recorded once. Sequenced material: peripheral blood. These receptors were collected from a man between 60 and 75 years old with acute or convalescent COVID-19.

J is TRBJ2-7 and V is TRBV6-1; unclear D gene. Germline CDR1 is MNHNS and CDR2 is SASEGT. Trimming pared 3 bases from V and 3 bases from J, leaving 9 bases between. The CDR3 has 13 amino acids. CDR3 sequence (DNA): TGTGCCAGCAGTGAGAGTTTTAACTACGAGCAGTACTTC. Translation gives CASSESFNYEQYF.

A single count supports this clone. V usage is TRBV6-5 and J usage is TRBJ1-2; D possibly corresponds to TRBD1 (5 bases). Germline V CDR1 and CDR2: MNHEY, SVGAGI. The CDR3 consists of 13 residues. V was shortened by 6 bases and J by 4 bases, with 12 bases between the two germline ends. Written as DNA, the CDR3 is TGTGCCAGCAGAGTGCGGCAGGGCTATGGCTACACCTTC. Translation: CASRVRQGYGYTF.

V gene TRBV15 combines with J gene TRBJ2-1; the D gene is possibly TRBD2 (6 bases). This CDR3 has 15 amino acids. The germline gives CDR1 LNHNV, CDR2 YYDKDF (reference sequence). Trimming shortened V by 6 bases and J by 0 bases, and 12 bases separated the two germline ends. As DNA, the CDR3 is TGTGCCACCAGACCGGGGGACCCCTCCTACAATGAGCAGTTCTTC. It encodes CATRPGDPSYNEQFF.

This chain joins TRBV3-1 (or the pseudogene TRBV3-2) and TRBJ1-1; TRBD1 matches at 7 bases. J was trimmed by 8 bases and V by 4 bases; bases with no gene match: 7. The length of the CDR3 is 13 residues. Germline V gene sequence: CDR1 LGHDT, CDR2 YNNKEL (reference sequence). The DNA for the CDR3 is TGTGCCAGCAGCCGAGGGACAGTAGTGGAAGCTTTCTTT. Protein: CASSRGTVVEAFF.

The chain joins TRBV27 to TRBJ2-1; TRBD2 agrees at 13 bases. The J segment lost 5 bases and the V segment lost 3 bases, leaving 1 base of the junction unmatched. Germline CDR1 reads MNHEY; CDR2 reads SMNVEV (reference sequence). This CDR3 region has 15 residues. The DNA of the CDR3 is TGTGCCAGCAGTTTGGGGACTAGCGGGAACAATGAGCAGTTCTTC. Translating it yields CASSLGTSGNNEQFF.